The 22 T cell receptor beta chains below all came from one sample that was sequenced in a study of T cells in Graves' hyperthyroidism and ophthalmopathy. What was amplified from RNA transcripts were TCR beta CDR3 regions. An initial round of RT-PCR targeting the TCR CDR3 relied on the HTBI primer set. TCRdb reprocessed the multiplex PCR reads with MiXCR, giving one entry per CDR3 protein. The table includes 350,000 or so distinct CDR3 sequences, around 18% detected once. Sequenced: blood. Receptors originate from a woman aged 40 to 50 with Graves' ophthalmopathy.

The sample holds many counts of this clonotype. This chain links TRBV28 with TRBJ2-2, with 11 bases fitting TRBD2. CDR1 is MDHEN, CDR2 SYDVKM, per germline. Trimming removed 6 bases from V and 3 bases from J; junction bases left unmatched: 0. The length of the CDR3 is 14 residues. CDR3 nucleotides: TGTGCCAGCAGACTAGCGGGAGACACCGGGGAGCTGTTTTTT. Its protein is CASRLAGDTGELFF. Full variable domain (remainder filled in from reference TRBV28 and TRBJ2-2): DVKVTQSSRYLVKRTGEKVFLECVQDMDHENMFWYRQDPGLGLRLIYFSYDVKMKEKGDIPEGYSVSREKKERFSLILESASTNQTSMYLCASRLAGDTGELFFGEGSRLTVL.

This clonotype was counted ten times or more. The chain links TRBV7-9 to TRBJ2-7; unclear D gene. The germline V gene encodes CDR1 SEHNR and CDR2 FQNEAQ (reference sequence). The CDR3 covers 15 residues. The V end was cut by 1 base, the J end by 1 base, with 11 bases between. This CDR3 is CASSLGRQLSYEQYF. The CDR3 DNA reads TGTGCCAGCAGCTTAGGTCGTCAGCTTTCCTACGAGCAGTACTTC. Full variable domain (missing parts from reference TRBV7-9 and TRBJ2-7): DTGVSQNPRHKITKRGQNVTFRCDPISEHNRLYWYRQTLGQGPEFLTYFQNEAQLEKSRLLSDRFSAERPKGSFSTLEIQRTEQGDSAMYLCASSLGRQLSYEQYFGPGTRLTVT.

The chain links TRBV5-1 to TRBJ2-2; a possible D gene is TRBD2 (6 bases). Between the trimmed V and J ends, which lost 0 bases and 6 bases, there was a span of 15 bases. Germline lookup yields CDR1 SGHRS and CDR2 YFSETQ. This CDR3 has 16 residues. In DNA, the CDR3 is TGCGCCAGCAGCTTGGATTCCGGGAGTGTCGCCGGGGAGCTGTTTTTT. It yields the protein CASSLDSGSVAGELFF.

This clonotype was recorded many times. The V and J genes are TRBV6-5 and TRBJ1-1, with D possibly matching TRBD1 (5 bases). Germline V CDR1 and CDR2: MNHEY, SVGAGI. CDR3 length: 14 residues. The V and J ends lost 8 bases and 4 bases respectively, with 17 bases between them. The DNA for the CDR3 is TGTGCCAGCTGCAAGGTTCGGGGGATCACTGAAGCTTTCTTT. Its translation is CASCKVRGITEAFF.

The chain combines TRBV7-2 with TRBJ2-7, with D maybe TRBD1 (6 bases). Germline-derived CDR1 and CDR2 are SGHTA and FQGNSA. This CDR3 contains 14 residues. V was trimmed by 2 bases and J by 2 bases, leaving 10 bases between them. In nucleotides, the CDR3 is TGTGCCAGCAGCTTAACGGACAGCCCCTACGAGCAGTACTTC. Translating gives CASSLTDSPYEQYF.

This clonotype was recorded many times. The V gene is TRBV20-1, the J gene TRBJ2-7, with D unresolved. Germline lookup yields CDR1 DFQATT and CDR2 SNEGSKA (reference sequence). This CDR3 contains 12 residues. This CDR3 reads CSIRSSSYEQYF. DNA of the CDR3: TGCAGCATAAGGTCATCCTCCTACGAGCAGTACTTC.

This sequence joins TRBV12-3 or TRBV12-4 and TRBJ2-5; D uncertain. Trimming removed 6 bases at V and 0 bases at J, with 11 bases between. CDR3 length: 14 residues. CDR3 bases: TGTGCCAGCAGACCCGTGGCACACCAAGAGACCCAGTACTTC. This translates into CASRPVAHQETQYF.

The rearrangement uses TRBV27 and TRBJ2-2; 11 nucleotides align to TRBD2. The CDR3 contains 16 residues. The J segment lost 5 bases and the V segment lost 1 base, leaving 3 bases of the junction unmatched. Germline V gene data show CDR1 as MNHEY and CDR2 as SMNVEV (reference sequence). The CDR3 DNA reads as TGTGCCAGCAGTTTATTGGGACTAGCGGCAACCGGGGAGCTGTTTTTT. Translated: CASSLLGLAATGELFF.

For the CDR3, the DNA is TGTGCCAGCGCTAGCGTAACCTACGAGCAGTACTTC. Translating it yields CASASVTYEQYF. This rearrangement joins TRBV6-1 to TRBJ2-7, with TRBD2 as a possible D gene (6 bases). Germline V lookup: CDR1 MNHNS, CDR2 SASEGT. Trimming cost V 8 bases and J 2 bases, with 10 bases left between them. There are 12 residues in the CDR3.

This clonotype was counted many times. In nucleotides, the CDR3 is TGTGCCAGCAGTTTTGGGGCCAACGTCCTGACTTTC. Its translation: CASSFGANVLTF. This chain links TRBV6-5 with TRBJ2-6; no clear D gene. The V and J ends lost 4 bases and 3 bases respectively, with 1 base between them. Germline CDR1 MNHEY, CDR2 SVGAGI. The CDR3 loop spans 12 amino acids.

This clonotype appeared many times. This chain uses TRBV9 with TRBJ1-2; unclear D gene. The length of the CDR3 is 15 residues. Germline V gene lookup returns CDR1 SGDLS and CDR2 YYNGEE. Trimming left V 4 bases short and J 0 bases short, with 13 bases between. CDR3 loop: CASSPRDLANYGYTF. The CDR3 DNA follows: TGTGCCAGCAGCCCACGAGATCTAGCTAACTATGGCTACACCTTC.

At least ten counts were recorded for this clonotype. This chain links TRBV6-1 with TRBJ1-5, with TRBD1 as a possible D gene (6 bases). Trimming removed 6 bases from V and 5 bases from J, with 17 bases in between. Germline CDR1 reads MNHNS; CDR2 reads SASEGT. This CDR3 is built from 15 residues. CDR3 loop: CASRPDSGDYQPQHF. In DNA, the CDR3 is TGTGCCAGCAGACCGGACAGCGGAGACTATCAGCCCCAGCATTTT.

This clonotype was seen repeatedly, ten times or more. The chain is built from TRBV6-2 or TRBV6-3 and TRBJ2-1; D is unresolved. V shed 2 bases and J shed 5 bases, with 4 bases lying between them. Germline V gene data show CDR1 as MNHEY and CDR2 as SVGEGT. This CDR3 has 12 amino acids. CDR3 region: CASSYGHNEQFF. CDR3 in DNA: TGTGCCAGCAGTTACGGGCACAATGAGCAGTTCTTC.

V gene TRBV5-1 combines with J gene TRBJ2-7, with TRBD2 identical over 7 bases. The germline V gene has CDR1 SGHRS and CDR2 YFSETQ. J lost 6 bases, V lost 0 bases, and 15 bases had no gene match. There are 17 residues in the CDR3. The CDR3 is CASSLEPAGLTSLEQYF. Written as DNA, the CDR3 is TGCGCCAGCAGCTTGGAGCCCGCGGGACTAACGTCCCTCGAGCAGTACTTC.

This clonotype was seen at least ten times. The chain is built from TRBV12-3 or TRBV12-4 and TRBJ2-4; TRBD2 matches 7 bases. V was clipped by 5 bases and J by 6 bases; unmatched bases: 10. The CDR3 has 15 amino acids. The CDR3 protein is CASSRLALSINIQYF. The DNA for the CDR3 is TGTGCCAGCAGTCGACTAGCCCTGTCTATAAACATTCAGTACTTC.

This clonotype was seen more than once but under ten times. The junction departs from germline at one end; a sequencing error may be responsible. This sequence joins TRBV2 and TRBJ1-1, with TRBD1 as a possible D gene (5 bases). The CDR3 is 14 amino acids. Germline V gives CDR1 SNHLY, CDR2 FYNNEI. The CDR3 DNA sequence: TGTACCAGCAGTGCCGAGGGAGGGGTAACTGAAGCTTTCTTT. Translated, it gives CTSSAEGGVTEAFF.

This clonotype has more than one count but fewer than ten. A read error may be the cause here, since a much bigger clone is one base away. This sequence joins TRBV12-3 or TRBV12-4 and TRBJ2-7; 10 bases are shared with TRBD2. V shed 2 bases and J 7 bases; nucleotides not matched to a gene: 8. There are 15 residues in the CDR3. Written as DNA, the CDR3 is TGTGCCAGCAGTTTATGGGCTAGCGGGAGCGGTGAGCAGTACTTC. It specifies CASSLWASGSGEQYF.

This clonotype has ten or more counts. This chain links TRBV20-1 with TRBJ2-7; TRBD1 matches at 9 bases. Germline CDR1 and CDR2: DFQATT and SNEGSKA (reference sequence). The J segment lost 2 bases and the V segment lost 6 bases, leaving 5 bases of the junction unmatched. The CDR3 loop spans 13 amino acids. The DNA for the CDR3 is TGCAGTGCACGACAGGGGGGAGCCTACGAGCAGTACTTC. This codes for CSARQGGAYEQYF.

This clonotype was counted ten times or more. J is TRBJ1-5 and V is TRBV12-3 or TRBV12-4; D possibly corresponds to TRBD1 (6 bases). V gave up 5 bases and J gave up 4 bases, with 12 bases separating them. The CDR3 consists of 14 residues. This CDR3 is CASSPYDRNQPQHF. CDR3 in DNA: TGTGCCAGCAGTCCGTACGACAGGAATCAGCCCCAGCATTTT.

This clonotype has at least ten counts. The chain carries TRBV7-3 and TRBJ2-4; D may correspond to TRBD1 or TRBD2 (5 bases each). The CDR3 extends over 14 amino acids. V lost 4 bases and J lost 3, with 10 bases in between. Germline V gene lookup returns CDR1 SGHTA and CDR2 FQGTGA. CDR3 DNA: TGTGCCAGCAGCTCCGGGACCAGCAAAAACATTCAGTACTTC. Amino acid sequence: CASSSGTSKNIQYF.

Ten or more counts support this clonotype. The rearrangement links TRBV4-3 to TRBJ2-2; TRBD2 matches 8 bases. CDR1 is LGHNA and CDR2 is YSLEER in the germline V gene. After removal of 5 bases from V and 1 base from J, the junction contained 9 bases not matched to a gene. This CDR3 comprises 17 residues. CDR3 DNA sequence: TGCGCCAGCAGCTGGACGCGCGGGAGGTTGAACACCGGGGAGCTGTTTTTT. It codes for CASSWTRGRLNTGELFF.

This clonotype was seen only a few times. In DNA, the CDR3 is TGTGCCAGCAGCCCGGGGACAGATCAAGAGACCCAGTACTTC. Its protein is CASSPGTDQETQYF. The chain employs TRBV11-3 and TRBJ2-5, with 7 bases fitting TRBD1. The germline gives CDR1 SGHNT, CDR2 YENEEA. This CDR3 contains 14 residues. The V and J ends lost 5 bases and 2 bases, in that order; junction bases with no gene match: 5.